This T cell receptor (beta chain) stems from a study of T cell responses to AZD1222 COVID-19 vaccine. For the study at large: Both about-4-week and about-12-week second-dose recipients were combined. Study observations and caveats: Once two AZD1222 doses were given, Spike-specific TCR breadth and depth went up.

Assay used: immunoSEQ multiplex PCR; TCRdb lists only in-frame clones, some missing. Altogether about 190,000 clones are present, roughly 88% being singletons, with the ten largest covering roughly 0.99%. Turning to this clone: Antigen: not known.

Between the trimmed V and J ends, which lost 5 bases and 4 bases, there was a span of 15 bases. This CDR3 contains 15 residues. CDR1 is MDHEN and CDR2 is SYDVKM in the germline V gene. The sample in question was peripheral blood, obtained on day 0 of AZD1222 vaccination. This TCR was recovered from an adult in good health. This rearrangement joins TRBV28 to TRBJ1-5, with D possibly matching TRBD1 (6 bases). CDR3 in DNA: TGTGCCAGCAGTACCCTCCGGCAGGGGAATCAGCCCCAGCATTTT. Translated: CASSTLRQGNQPQHF.